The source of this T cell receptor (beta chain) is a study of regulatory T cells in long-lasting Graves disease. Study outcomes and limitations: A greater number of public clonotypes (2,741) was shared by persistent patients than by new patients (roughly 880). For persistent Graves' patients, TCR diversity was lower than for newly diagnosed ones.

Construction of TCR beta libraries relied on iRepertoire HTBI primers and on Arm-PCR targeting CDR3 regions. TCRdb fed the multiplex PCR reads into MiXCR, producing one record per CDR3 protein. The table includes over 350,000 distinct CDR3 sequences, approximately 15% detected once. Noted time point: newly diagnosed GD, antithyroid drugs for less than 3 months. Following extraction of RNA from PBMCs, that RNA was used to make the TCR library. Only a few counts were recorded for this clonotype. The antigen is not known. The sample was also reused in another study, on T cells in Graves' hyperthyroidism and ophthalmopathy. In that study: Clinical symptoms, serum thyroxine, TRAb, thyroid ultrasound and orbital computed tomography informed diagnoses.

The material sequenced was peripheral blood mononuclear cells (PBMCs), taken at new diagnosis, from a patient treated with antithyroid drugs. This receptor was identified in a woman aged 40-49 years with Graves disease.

The CDR3 DNA is TGCAGCGTTGAAGATCGGAACAGGGGGCACGAGCAGTACTTC. It translates to CSVEDRNRGHEQYF. The chain carries TRBV29-1 and TRBJ2-7; 9 bases fit TRBD1. This CDR3 has 14 residues. Trimming cost V 0 bases and J 5 bases; bases outside gene matches: 5. Germline lookup yields CDR1 SQVTM and CDR2 ANQGSEA.